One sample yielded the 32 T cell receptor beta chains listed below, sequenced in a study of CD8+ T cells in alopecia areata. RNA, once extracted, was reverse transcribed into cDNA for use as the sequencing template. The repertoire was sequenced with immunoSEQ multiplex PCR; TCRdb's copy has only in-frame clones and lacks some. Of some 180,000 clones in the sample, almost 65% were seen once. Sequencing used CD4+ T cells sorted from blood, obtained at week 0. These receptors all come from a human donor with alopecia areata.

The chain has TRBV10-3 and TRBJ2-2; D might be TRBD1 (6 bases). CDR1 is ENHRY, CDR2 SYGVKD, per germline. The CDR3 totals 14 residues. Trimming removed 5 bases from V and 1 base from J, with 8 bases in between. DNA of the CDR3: TGTGCCATCAGTTCGACAGGGAACACCGGGGAGCTGTTTTTT. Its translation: CAISSTGNTGELFF.

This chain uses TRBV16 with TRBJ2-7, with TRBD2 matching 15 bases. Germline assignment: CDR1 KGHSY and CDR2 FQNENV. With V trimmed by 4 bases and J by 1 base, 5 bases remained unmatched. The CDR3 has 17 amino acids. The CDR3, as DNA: TGTGCCAGCAGCCCCGGAGGACTAGCGGGGGGGTCCTACGAGCAGTACTTC. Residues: CASSPGGLAGGSYEQYF.

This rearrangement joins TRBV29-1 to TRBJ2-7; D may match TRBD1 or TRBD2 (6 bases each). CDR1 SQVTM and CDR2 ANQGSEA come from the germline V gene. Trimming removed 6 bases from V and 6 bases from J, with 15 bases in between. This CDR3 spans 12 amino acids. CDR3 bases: TGCAGCGTGCGAATGGGGGGCCGCGAGCAGTACTTC. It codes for CSVRMGGREQYF.

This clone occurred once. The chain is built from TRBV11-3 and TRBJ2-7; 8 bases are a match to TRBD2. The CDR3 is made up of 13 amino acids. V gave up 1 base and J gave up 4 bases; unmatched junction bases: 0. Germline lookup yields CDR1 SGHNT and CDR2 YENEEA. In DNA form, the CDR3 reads TGTGCCAGCAGCTTAGTAGCGGGGTACGAGCAGTACTTC. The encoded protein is CASSLVAGYEQYF.

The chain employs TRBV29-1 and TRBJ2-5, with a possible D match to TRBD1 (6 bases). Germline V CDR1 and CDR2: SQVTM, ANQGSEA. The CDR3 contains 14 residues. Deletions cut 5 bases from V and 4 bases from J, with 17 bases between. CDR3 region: CSVMSDLGGETQYF. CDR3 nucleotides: TGCAGCGTTATGTCCGATCTAGGGGGAGAGACCCAGTACTTC.

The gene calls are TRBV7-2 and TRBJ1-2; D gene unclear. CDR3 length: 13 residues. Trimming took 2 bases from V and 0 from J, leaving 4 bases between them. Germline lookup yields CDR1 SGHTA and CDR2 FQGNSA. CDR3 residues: CASSLLSNYGYTF. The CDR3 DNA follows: TGTGCCAGCAGCTTACTCTCTAACTATGGCTACACCTTC.

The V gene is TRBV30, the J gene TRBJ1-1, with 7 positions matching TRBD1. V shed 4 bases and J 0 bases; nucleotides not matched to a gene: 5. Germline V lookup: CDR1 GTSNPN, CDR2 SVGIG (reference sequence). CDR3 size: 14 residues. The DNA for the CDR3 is TGTGCCTGGAACTCCGGGACAGTGAACACTGAAGCTTTCTTT. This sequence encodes CAWNSGTVNTEAFF.

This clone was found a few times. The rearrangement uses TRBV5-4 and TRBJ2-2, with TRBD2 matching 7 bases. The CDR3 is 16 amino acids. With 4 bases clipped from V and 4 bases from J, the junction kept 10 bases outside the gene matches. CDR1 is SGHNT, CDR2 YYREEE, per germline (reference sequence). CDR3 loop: CASSPGLAELTGELFF. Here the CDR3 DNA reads TGTGCCAGCAGCCCCGGGCTAGCGGAGCTCACCGGGGAGCTGTTTTTT.

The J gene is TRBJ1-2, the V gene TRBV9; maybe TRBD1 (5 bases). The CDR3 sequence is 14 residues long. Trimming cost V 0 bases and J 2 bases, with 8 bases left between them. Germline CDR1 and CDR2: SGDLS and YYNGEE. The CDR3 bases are TGTGCCAGCAGCGTAGCGGAGGGGAACTATGGCTACACCTTC. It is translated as CASSVAEGNYGYTF. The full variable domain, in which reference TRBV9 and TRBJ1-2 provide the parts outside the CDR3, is DSGVTQTPKHLITATGQRVTLRCSPRSGDLSVYWYQQSLDQGLQFLIQYYNGEERAKGNILERFSAQQFPDLHSELNLSSLELGDSALYFCASSVAEGNYGYTFGSGTRLTVV.

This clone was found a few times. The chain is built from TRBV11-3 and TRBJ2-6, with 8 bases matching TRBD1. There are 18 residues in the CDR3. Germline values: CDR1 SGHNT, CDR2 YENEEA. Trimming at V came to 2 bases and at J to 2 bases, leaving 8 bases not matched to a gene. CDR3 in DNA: TGTGCCAGCAGCTTATCTGGACAGGGACAACCTGGGGCCAACGTCCTGACTTTC. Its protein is CASSLSGQGQPGANVLTF.

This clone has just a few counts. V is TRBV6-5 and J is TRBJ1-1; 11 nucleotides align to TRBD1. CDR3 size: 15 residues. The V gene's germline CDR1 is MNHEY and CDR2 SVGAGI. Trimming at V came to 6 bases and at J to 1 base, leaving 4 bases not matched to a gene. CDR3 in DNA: TGTGCCAGCAGCGGACAGGGGGCGCCGAACACTGAAGCTTTCTTT. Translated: CASSGQGAPNTEAFF.

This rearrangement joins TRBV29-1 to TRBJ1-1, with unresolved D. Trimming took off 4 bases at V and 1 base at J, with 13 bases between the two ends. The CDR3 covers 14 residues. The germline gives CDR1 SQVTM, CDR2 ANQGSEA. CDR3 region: CSVVMRGKNTEAFF. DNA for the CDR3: TGCAGCGTTGTAATGAGAGGAAAGAACACTGAAGCTTTCTTT.

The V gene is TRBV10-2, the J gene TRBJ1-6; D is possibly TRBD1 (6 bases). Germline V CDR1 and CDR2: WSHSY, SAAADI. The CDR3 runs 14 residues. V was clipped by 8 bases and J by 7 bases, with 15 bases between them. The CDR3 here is CASYPAGVNSPLHF. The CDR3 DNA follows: TGCGCCAGCTATCCGGCAGGGGTGAATTCACCCCTCCACTTT.

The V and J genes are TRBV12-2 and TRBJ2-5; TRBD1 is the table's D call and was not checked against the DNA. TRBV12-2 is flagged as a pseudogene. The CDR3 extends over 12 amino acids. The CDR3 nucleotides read TGTGCACCCAGGGAAGGGAAAGAGACCCAGTACTTC. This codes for CAPREGKETQYF.

The CDR3 spells CASSQPDREETQYF. The DNA of the CDR3 is TGTGCCAGCAGCCAACCCGACAGGGAAGAGACCCAGTACTTC. The chain combines TRBV21-1 with TRBJ2-5; the table assigns TRBD1, which was not confirmed against the DNA. TRBV21-1 is a pseudogene locus. The CDR3 is made up of 14 amino acids.

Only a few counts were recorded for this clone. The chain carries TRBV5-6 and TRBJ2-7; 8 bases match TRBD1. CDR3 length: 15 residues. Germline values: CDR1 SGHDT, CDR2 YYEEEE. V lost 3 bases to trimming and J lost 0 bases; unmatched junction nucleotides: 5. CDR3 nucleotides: TGTGCCAGCAGCTACCGGGACAGGATCTCCTACGAGCAGTACTTC. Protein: CASSYRDRISYEQYF.

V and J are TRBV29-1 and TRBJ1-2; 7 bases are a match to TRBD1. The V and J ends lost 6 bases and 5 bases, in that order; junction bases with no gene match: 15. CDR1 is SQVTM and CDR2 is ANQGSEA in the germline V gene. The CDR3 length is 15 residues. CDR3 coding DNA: TGCAGCGTCTCCGGGACAGAACACGACAATTATGGCTACACCTTC. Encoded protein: CSVSGTEHDNYGYTF.

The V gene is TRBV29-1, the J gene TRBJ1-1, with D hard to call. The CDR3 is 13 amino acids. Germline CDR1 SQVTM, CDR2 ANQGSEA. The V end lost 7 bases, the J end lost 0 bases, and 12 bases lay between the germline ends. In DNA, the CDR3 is TGCAGCGCCTTGACCGATTTGAACACTGAAGCTTTCTTT. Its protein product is CSALTDLNTEAFF. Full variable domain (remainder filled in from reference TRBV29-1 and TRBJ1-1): SAVISQKPSRDICQRGTSLTIQCQVDSQVTMMFWYRQQPGQSLTLIATANQGSEATYESGFVIDKFPISRPNLTFSTLTVSNMSPEDSSIYLCSALTDLNTEAFFGQGTRLTVV.

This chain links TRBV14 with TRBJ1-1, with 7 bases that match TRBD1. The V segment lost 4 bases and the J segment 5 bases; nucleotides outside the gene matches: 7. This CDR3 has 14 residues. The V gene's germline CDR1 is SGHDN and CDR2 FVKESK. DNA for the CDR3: TGTGCCAGCAGCCTAGAGGCAGGGGGTACTGAAGCTTTCTTT. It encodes CASSLEAGGTEAFF. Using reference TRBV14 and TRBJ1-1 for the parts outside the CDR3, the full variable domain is EAGVTQFPSHSVIEKGQTVTLRCDPISGHDNLYWYRRVMGKEIKFLLHFVKESKQDESGMPNNRFLAERTGGTYSTLKVQPAELEDSGVYFCASSLEAGGTEAFFGQGTRLTVV.

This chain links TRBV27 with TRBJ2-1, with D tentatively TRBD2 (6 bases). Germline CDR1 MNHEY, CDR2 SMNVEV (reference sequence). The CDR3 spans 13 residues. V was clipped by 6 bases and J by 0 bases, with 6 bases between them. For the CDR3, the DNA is TGTGCCAGCAGCGGGAGCTCCTACAATGAGCAGTTCTTC. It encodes CASSGSSYNEQFF.

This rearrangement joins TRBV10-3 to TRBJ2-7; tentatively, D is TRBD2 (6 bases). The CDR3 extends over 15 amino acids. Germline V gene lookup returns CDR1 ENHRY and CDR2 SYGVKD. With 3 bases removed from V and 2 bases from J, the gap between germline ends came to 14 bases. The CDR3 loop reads CAISDRLAPTYEQYF. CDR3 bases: TGTGCCATCAGTGATCGCCTAGCGCCGACCTACGAGCAGTACTTC.

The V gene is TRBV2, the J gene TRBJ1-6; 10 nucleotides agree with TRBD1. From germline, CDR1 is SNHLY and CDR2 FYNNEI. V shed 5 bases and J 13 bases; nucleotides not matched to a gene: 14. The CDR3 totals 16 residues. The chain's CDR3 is CASSPDRGRLSSPLHF. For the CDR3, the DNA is TGTGCCAGCAGTCCGGACAGGGGGAGACTATCTTCGCCCCTCCACTTT.

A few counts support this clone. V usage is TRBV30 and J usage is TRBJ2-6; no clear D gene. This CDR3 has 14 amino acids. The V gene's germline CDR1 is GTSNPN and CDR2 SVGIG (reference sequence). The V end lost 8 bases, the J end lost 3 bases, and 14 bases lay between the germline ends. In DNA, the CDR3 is TGTGCCGTGGACGGTGGTGGTGGGGCCAACGTCCTGACTTTC. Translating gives CAVDGGGGANVLTF.

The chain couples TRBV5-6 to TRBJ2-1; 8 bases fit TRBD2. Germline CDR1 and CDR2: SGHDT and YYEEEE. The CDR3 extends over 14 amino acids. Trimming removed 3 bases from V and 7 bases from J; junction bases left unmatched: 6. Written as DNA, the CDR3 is TGTGCCAGCAGCTCCACGACTAGCGCGAATGAGCAGTTCTTC. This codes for CASSSTTSANEQFF.

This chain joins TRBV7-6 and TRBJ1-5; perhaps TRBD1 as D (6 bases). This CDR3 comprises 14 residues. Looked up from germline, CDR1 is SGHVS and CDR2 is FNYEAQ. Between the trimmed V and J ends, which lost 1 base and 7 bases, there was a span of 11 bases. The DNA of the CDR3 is TGTGCCAGCAGCTTAGGCAGGGGTGGCCAGCCCCAGCATTTT. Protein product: CASSLGRGGQPQHF. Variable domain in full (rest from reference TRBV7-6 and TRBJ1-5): GAGVSQSPRYKVTKRGQDVALRCDPISGHVSLYWYRQALGQGPEFLTYFNYEAQQDKSGLPNDRFSAERPEGSISTLTIQRTEQRDSAMYRCASSLGRGGQPQHFGDGTRLSIL.

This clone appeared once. This CDR3 is CSVESVTEAFF. The CDR3 coding sequence is TGCAGCGTTGAAAGTGTCACTGAAGCTTTCTTT. The chain employs TRBV29-1 and TRBJ1-1; D unclear. CDR3 length: 11 residues. V was clipped by 2 bases and J by 4 bases, with 5 bases between them. Germline V CDR1 and CDR2: SQVTM, ANQGSEA.

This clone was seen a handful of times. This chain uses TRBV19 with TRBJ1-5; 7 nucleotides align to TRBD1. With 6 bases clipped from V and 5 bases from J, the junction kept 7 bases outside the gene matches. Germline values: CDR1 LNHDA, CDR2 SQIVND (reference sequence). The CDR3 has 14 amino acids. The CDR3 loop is CASRKPGGHQPQHF. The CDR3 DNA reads TGTGCCAGTAGGAAGCCAGGGGGACATCAGCCCCAGCATTTT.

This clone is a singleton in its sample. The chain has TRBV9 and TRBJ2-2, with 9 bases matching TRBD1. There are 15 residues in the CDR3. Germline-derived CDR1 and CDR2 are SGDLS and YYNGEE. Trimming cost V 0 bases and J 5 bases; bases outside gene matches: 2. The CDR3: CASSVGQGVTGELFF. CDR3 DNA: TGTGCCAGCAGCGTAGGACAGGGGGTTACCGGGGAGCTGTTTTTT.

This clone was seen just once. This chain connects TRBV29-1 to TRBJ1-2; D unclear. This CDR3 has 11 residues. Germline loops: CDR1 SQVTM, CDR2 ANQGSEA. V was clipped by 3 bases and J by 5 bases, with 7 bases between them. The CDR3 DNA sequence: TGCAGCGTTGATGTGGGGTATGGCTACACCTTC. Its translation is CSVDVGYGYTF.

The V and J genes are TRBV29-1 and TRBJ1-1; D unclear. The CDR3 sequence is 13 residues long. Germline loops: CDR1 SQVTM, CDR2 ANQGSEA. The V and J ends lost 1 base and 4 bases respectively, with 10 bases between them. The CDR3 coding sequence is TGCAGCGTTGAAGGGCAGTTGAGCACTGAAGCTTTCTTT. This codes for CSVEGQLSTEAFF.

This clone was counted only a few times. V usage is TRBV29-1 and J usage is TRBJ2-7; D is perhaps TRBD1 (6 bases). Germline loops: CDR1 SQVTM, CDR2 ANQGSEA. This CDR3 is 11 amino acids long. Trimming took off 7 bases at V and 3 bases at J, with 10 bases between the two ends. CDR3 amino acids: CSAGQIYEQYF. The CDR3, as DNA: TGCAGCGCCGGACAGATCTACGAGCAGTACTTC.

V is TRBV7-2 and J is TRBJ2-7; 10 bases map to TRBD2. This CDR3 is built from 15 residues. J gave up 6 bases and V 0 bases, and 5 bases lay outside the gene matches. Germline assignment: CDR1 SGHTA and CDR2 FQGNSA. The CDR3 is CASSLASGGAGEQYF. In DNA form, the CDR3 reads TGTGCCAGCAGCTTAGCGAGCGGGGGGGCTGGCGAGCAGTACTTC. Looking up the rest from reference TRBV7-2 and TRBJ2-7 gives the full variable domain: GAGVSQSPSNKVTEKGKDVELRCDPISGHTALYWYRQSLGQGLEFLIYFQGNSAPDKSGLPSDRFSAERTGGSVSTLTIQRTQQEDSAVYLCASSLASGGAGEQYFGPGTRLTVT.